The rows below give T cell receptor beta chains drawn from one sample of a study of CD8 T cells in ankylosing spondylitis. TCRdb re-analysed the 5' RACE reads in MiXCR, keeping a single row per CDR3 protein. The sample has about 240,000 distinct CDR3 sequences; roughly a tenth are singletons. Input material: blood, either unsorted or a sorted T cell fraction (not recorded which). The source of these receptors is a male donor with ankylosing spondylitis or in good health (not recorded which). CDR3s include the opening cysteine and the closing phenylalanine or tryptophan. The D gene is left open where the match is weak. Expanded clones get a size class; other rows say once, few or many, or leave the size out.

>NA|TRBJ2-1|TRBV11-2|NA
TGTGCCAGCAGCACTGCTTCTAGAGATAATGAGCAGTTCTTC
CASSTASRDNEQFF
>many|TRBJ2-1|TRBV27|NA
TGTGCCAGCAGTCCCGCCGCCTCCAATGAGCAGTTCTTC
CASSPAASNEQFF
>many|TRBJ2-5|TRBV12-5|NA
TGTGCTAGTGGTTCGGGACGGTACCAAGAGACCCAGTACTTC
CASGSGRYQETQYF
>many|TRBJ1-4|TRBV20-1|TRBD1
TGCAGTGCGGTTGGGACAGGGGGTGAAAAACTGTTTTTT
CSAVGTGGEKLFF
>few|TRBJ2-3|TRBV5-1|NA
TGCGCCAGCAGGCGGGACAGCGTCACAGATACGCAGTATTTT
CASRRDSVTDTQYF
>many|TRBJ2-1|TRBV4-2|NA
TGTGCCAGCAGCCAAGAACTACGGGTTAATGAGCAGTTCTTC
CASSQELRVNEQFF
>NA|TRBJ1-2|TRBV6-5|NA
TGTGCCAGCAGTTCCCAGGACACCAACCCAGACTATGGCTACACCTTC
CASSSQDTNPDYGYTF
>many|TRBJ2-5|TRBV5-1|TRBD1
TGCGCCAGCAGCCCGACAGGGGCACAAGAGACCCAGTACTTC
CASSPTGAQETQYF
>many|TRBJ2-1|TRBV20-1|TRBD2
TGCAGTGCTTGGGGGACTAGCGGGAGGGGTGAGCAGTTCTTC
CSAWGTSGRGEQFF
>many|TRBJ2-3|TRBV13|TRBD2
TGTGCCAGCAGCTTAACGGGACTAGCGGGTCCAGATACGCAGTATTTT
CASSLTGLAGPDTQYF
>many|TRBJ2-6|TRBV20-1|NA
TGCAGTGCTAGAGGGAGTTCTGGGGCCAACGTCCTGACTTTC
CSARGSSGANVLTF
>many|TRBJ2-7|TRBV19|TRBD1
TGTGCCAGTAGGCATAGCCAGGGGGCGGGCGAGCAGTACTTC
CASRHSQGAGEQYF
>many|TRBJ2-1|TRBV29-1|NA
TGCAGCGTTGAAGATCACCGGGGGGAGCAGTTCTTC
CSVEDHRGEQFF
>many|TRBJ1-5|TRBV4-2|NA
TGTGCCAGCAGCCAAGATAAGGGAATTCAGCCCCAGCATTTT
CASSQDKGIQPQHF
>many|TRBJ2-6|TRBV12-3/TRBV12-4|TRBD1
TGTGCCAGCAGCGACACAGGGGGTTATTCTGGGGCCAACGTCCTGACTTTC
CASSDTGGYSGANVLTF
>many|TRBJ2-3|TRBV11-2|TRBD2
TGTGCCAGCAGCTTAGGGGGGACTAGCCCCACAGATACGCAGTATTTT
CASSLGGTSPTDTQYF
>many|TRBJ2-2|TRBV12-3/TRBV12-4|NA
TGTGCCAGCAGTCCGGGTGCGACCCATAACACCGGGGAGCTGTTTTTT
CASSPGATHNTGELFF
>many|TRBJ2-1|TRBV12-5|NA
TGTGCTAGTGGTTTGGTAGGGAGCCCCTACAATGAGCAGTTCTTC
CASGLVGSPYNEQFF
>few|TRBJ2-7|TRBV25-1|NA
TGTGCCAGCAGTGAAGTCGGACTCTTCTACGAGCAGTACTTC
CASSEVGLFYEQYF
>few|TRBJ2-1|TRBV24-1|NA
TGTGCCACCAGTGGGGGGGCGGGAGTCTACAATGAGCAGTTCTTC
CATSGGAGVYNEQFF
>NA|TRBJ1-3|TRBV5-1|TRBD1
TGCGCCAGCAGCTCCGGACAGGGCGCAGTTTCAGACACCATATATTTT
CASSSGQGAVSDTIYF
>many|TRBJ1-4|TRBV15|TRBD1
TGTGCCACCAGCAGAAGCCTGGACAGGGCGGGAGTGAAACTGTTTTTT
CATSRSLDRAGVKLFF
>many|TRBJ1-2|TRBV5-5|NA
TGTGCCAGCAGCTTGGAAAGGTTCTGGAGCTACACCTTC
CASSLERFWSYTF
>many|TRBJ2-7|TRBV7-2|NA
TGTGCCAGCAGCTTAGCCGCATGGCTAGAAGGTTCCTACGAGCAGTACTTC
CASSLAAWLEGSYEQYF
>many|TRBJ2-7|TRBV5-6|NA
TGTGCCAGCAGCTTTGGACAGACCTACGAGCAGTACTTC
CASSFGQTYEQYF
>many|TRBJ2-1|TRBV12-3/TRBV12-4|NA
TGTGCCAGCAGTTTCTCCGCGGGTAGCTCCTACAATGAGCAGTTCTTC
CASSFSAGSSYNEQFF
>NA|TRBJ2-7|TRBV27|TRBD1
TGTGCCAGCAGTTTCCTACAGGGGGCCTCCGAGCAGTACTTC
CASSFLQGASEQYF
>NA|TRBJ1-6|TRBV10-1|TRBD1
TGCGCCAGCAGCCGCGACAGGGAAGGGAATTCACCCCTCCACTTT
CASSRDREGNSPLHF
>many|TRBJ2-3|TRBV7-8|NA
TGTGCCAGCAGCTTAAGTAGAACAGATACGCAGTATTTT
CASSLSRTDTQYF
>NA|TRBJ1-5|TRBV19|NA
TGTGCCAGTAGTCCACCCTCTGTCCTACCGGGCAATCAGCCCCAGCATTTT
CASSPPSVLPGNQPQHF
>NA|TRBJ2-1|TRBV19|NA
TGTGCCAGTAGTATTATGAATGAGCAGTTCTTC
CASSIMNEQFF
>few|TRBJ1-2|TRBV30|TRBD1
TGTGCCTGGAGTACCGGGACAGGGTATGGCTACACCTTC
CAWSTGTGYGYTF
>NA|TRBJ1-2|TRBV2|NA
TGTGCCAGCAGTGGGCGGACAGCTAACTATGGCTACACCTTC
CASSGRTANYGYTF
>many|TRBJ2-2|TRBV2|NA
TGTGCCAGCAAGGGGACTCAGAACACCGGGGAGCTGTTTTTT
CASKGTQNTGELFF
>few|TRBJ2-5|TRBV30|NA
TGTGCCTGGAGCACATGGCAGGGAAGGACCCAGTACTTC
CAWSTWQGRTQYF
>many|TRBJ2-7|TRBV7-2|NA
TGTGCCAGCAGCTTAGTAGTAACGTTGGGGGAGCAGTACTTC
CASSLVVTLGEQYF
>many|TRBJ1-4|TRBV5-1|NA
TGCGCCAGCAGCTCGGACAGAAAGTATGAAAAACTGTTTTTT
CASSSDRKYEKLFF
>few|TRBJ1-4|TRBV14|NA
TGTGCCAGCAGCCCTTGGGGGGACGCAACTAATGAAAAACTGTTTTTT
CASSPWGDATNEKLFF
>few|TRBJ2-3|TRBV4-2|NA
TGTGCCAGCAGCCATCCGGACCACAGGCTCCCAACCCCGACTGGGCAGTATTTT
CASSHPDHRLPTPTGQYF